A selection of T cell receptor beta chains follows, all from one sample in a study of OX40 agonist ivuxolimab in advanced cancers. Produced via immunoSEQ multiplex PCR; TCRdb's table is partial and in-frame only. Of about 48,000 clones listed, approximately 80% are singletons. The starting material was CD4+ or CD8+ T cells sorted from blood, obtained in a trial of the OX40 agonist ivuxolimab. The receptors derive from an adult with an advanced solid tumor such as melanoma, head and neck, liver or kidney cancer. CDR3s include the opening cysteine and the closing phenylalanine or tryptophan. D genes are given only for firm matches. Size is stated for part of the rows, as once, few or many counts, or as a class when the clone is expanded.

v_call	clone_size	j_call	d_call	cdr3_nt	cdr3_aa
TRBV5-8	.	TRBJ2-5	.	TGTGCCAGCAGCTTGAAAGGGGGAAAGACCCAGTACTTC	CASSLKGGKTQYF
TRBV20-1	.	TRBJ1-2	.	TGCAGTGCTAGTGAGGCAGAAGGCTACACCTTC	CSASEAEGYTF
TRBV7-2	.	TRBJ2-1	.	TGTGCCAGCAGCTTCTACAGGGTTGTATACAATGAGCAGTTCTTC	CASSFYRVVYNEQFF
TRBV7-3	.	TRBJ2-3	.	TGTGCCAGCAGCTTACAGGGCACAGATACGCAGTATTTT	CASSLQGTDTQYF
TRBV7-2	.	TRBJ2-3	TRBD1	TGTGCCAGCAGTTACAGGGGCGGTTCTGGCACAGATACGCAGTATTTT	CASSYRGGSGTDTQYF
TRBV19	.	TRBJ1-3	.	TGTGCCAGTAGTATCCCGCGGGGGAGAGGAAACACCATATATTTT	CASSIPRGRGNTIYF
TRBV5-1	.	TRBJ1-1	.	TGCGCCAGCAGCCCTCGGCCGAACACTGAAGCTTTCTTT	CASSPRPNTEAFF
TRBV5-1	.	TRBJ2-1	.	TGCGCCAGCAGCCCGGATGGGGGGGCGGTCTACAATGAGCAGTTCTTC	CASSPDGGAVYNEQFF
TRBV11-1	.	TRBJ2-7	TRBD1	TGTGCCAGCAGCTCGGACAGGGTGAGCTCCTACGAGCAGTACTTC	CASSSDRVSSYEQYF
TRBV4-3	.	TRBJ1-3	.	TGCGCCAGCAGCCAAGACGGGACCAACTCTGGAAACACCATATATTTT	CASSQDGTNSGNTIYF
TRBV12-5	few	TRBJ2-3	TRBD2	TGTGCTAGTGGTTTTTTCGGACTAGCGGGGCTTGGAGCTACCACAGATACGCAGTATTTT	CASGFFGLAGLGATTDTQYF
TRBV4-1	.	TRBJ1-3	.	TGCGCCAGCAGCCAAGATGGAGGGCACGGAAACACCATATATTTT	CASSQDGGHGNTIYF
TRBV2	.	TRBJ1-6	.	TGTGCCAGCAGGGGGACCCCCAATTCACCCCTCCACTTT	CASRGTPNSPLHF
TRBV7-9	.	TRBJ1-2	.	TGTGCCAGCAGCTTAACATCGGGGGATGGCTACACCTTC	CASSLTSGDGYTF
TRBV30	once	TRBJ2-3	TRBD2	TGTGCCTGGAGTGACGATGCGGGGGCAGATACGCAGTATTTT	CAWSDDAGADTQYF
TRBV5-4	.	TRBJ2-3	.	TGTGCCAGCAGCCGCACGGACTGGAAAGATACGCAGTATTTT	CASSRTDWKDTQYF
TRBV19	.	TRBJ2-7	TRBD1	TGTGCCAGTAGTCTCCAGGGGACAGGGGGCTACGAGCAGTACTTC	CASSLQGTGGYEQYF
TRBV5-6	.	TRBJ2-5	.	TGTGCCAGCAGCTTAGGGTACAGGGAAGAGACCCAGTACTTC	CASSLGYREETQYF
TRBV7-9	.	TRBJ1-4	.	TGTGCCAGCAGCTCTCAAGGGGCCGAAAAACTGTTTTTT	CASSSQGAEKLFF
TRBV29-1	once	TRBJ2-4	.	TGCAGCGTTGAAGGTGGGGCAGGTCTACCCGGAGGTCCTAACATTCAGTACTTC	CSVEGGAGLPGGPNIQYF
TRBV5-6	.	TRBJ2-1	.	TGTGCCAGCAGCTTAGACAGCTACAATGAGCAGTTCTTC	CASSLDSYNEQFF
TRBV7-2	.	TRBJ1-5	.	TGTGCCAGCAGCTTATGGGATAGCAATCAGCCCCAGCATTTT	CASSLWDSNQPQHF